One and the same sample provided the 5 T cell receptor beta chains below, sequenced in a study of blood T cell repertoires in COVID-19. The assay was immunoSEQ multiplex PCR, and TCRdb's table has in-frame clones only and misses some. The sample includes just over 300,000 clones, 70% to 90% of them seen just once. The material sequenced was PBMCs or T cells enriched from blood (not recorded which). These receptors were taken from a woman aged 40 to 55 who had recovered from COVID-19.

The chain recombines TRBV3-1 (or the pseudogene TRBV3-2) with TRBJ2-7, with TRBD2 identical over 11 bases. This CDR3 is built from 20 residues. Trimming took 0 bases from V and 1 from J; bases not matched to a gene: 14. Germline V lookup: CDR1 LGHDT, CDR2 YNNKEL (reference sequence). The CDR3 nucleotides read TGTGCCAGCAGCCAAGATCTCAGGAGGGTAGCGGGAGGGAGTTCCTACGAGCAGTACTTC. It specifies CASSQDLRRVAGGSSYEQYF.

The CDR3 sequence: CASSLGGVGVTQYF. In DNA form, the CDR3 reads TGTGCCAGCAGCTTAGGGGGTGTCGGGGTTACGCAGTATTTT. V and J are TRBV7-2 and TRBJ2-3, with D perhaps matching TRBD2 (5 bases). The CDR3 consists of 14 residues. Germline V lookup: CDR1 SGHTA, CDR2 FQGNSA. V lost 1 base to trimming and J lost 8 bases, with 13 bases between them.

CDR3 sequence reads: CASSRGQGVTGELFF. In nucleotides, the CDR3 is TGTGCCAGCAGCCGGGGACAGGGAGTCACCGGGGAGCTGTTTTTT. The V gene is TRBV28, the J gene TRBJ2-2, with 9 positions matching TRBD1. CDR3 size: 15 residues. V shed 6 bases and J 4 bases; nucleotides not matched to a gene: 6. CDR1 is MDHEN and CDR2 is SYDVKM in the germline V gene.

This chain uses TRBV3-1 (or the pseudogene TRBV3-2) with TRBJ1-6, with TRBD1 matching over 12 bases. The germline V gene has CDR1 LGHDT and CDR2 YNNKEL (reference sequence). The CDR3 has 15 residues. The V and J ends lost 5 bases and 11 bases, in that order; junction bases with no gene match: 7. CDR3 DNA sequence: TGTGCCAGCAGCGGTCGGGACAGGGGGCAGACACCCCTCCACTTT. Translating gives CASSGRDRGQTPLHF.

The V call is TRBV28, the J call TRBJ2-3; TRBD2 agrees at 10 bases. J gave up 6 bases and V 4 bases, and 10 bases lay outside the gene matches. CDR3 length equals 16 residues. Germline-derived CDR1 and CDR2 are MDHEN and SYDVKM. CDR3 sequence (DNA): TGTGCCAGCAGTTGGTCGAGCGGGGGGGCAGGCGATACGCAGTATTTT. Its translation: CASSWSSGGAGDTQYF. The full variable domain, rest sourced from reference TRBV28 and TRBJ2-3, is DVKVTQSSRYLVKRTGEKVFLECVQDMDHENMFWYRQDPGLGLRLIYFSYDVKMKEKGDIPEGYSVSREKKERFSLILESASTNQTSMYLCASSWSSGGAGDTQYFGPGTRLTVL.